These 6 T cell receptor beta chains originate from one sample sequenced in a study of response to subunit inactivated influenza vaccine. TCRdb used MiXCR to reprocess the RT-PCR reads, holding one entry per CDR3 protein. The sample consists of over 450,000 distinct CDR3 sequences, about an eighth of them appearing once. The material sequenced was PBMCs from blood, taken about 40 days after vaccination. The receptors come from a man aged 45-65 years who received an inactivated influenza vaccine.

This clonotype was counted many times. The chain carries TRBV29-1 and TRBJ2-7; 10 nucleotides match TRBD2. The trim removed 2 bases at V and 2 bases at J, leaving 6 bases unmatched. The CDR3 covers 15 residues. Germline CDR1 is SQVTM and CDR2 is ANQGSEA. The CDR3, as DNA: TGCAGCGTTGAATCTCGGCTAGCGGGAGCCTACGAGCAGTACTTC. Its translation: CSVESRLAGAYEQYF.

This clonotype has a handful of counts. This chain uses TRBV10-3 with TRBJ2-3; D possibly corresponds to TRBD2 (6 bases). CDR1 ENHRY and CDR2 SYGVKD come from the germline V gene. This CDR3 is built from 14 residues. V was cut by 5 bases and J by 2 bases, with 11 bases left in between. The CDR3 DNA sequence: TGTGCCATCAGTCGGGGGTCGAACACAGATACGCAGTATTTT. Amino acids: CAISRGSNTDTQYF.

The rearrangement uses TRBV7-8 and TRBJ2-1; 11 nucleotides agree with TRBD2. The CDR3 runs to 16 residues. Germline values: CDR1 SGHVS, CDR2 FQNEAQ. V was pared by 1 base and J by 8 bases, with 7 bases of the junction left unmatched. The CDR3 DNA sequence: TGTGCCAGCAGCTTAGGTTCTAGCGGGAGGTCCGATGAGCAGTTCTTC. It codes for CASSLGSSGRSDEQFF.

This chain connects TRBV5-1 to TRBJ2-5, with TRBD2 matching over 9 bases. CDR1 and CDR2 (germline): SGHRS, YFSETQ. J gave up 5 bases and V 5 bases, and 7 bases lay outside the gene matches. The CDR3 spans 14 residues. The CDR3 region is CASSAGLARETQYF. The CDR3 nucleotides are TGCGCCAGCAGTGCCGGACTAGCGCGGGAGACCCAGTACTTC.

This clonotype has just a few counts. The CDR3 nucleotides read TGTGCCACCAGTGATTTCTCGGGTCGTGAGCAGTACTTC. This gives the protein CATSDFSGREQYF. The chain employs TRBV24-1 and TRBJ2-7; no clear D gene. This CDR3 comprises 13 residues. Germline V gene sequence: CDR1 KGHDR, CDR2 SFDVKD. The V gene lost 1 base and the J gene lost 7 bases, with 10 bases spanning the gap.

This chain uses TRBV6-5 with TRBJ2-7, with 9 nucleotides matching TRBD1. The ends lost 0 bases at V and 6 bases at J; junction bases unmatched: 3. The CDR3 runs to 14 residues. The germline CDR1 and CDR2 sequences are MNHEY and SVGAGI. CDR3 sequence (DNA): TGTGCCAGCAGTTACTCACAGGGGGCGTCCGAGCAGTACTTC. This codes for CASSYSQGASEQYF.